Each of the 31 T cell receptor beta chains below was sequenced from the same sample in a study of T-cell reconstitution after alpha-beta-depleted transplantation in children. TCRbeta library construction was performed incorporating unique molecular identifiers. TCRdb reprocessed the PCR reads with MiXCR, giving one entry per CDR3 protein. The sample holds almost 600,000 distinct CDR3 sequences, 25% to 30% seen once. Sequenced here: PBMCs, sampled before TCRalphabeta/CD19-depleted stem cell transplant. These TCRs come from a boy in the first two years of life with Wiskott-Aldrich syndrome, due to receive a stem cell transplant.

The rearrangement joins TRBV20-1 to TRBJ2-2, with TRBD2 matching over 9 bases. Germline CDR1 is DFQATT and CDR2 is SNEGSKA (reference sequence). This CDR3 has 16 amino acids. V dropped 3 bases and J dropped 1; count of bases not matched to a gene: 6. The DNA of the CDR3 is TGCAGTGCTAGTCCACTAGCGGGCGTGAACACCGGGGAGCTGTTTTTT. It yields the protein CSASPLAGVNTGELFF.

The CDR3 DNA sequence: TGTGCCAGCAGTGAACGTCGAGAGACCCAGTACTTC. It yields the protein CASSERRETQYF. The chain couples TRBV6-1 to TRBJ2-5; D is unresolved. The CDR3 runs to 12 residues. The V and J ends lost 2 bases and 4 bases respectively, with 5 bases between them. Germline V gene sequence: CDR1 MNHNS, CDR2 SASEGT.

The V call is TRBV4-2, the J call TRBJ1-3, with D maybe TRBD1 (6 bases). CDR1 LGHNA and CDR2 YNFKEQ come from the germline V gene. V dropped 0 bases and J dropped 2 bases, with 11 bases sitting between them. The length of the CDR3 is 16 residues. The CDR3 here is CASSQEGRGTGNTIYF. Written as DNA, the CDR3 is TGTGCCAGCAGCCAAGAGGGCAGGGGAACTGGAAACACCATATATTTT.

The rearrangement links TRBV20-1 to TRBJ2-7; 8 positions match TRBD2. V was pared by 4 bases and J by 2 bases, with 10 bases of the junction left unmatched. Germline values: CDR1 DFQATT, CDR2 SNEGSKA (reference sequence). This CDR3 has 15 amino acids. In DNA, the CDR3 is TGCAGTGCTAAAAAAATAGCGGGATCGGCCTACGAGCAGTACTTC. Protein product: CSAKKIAGSAYEQYF.

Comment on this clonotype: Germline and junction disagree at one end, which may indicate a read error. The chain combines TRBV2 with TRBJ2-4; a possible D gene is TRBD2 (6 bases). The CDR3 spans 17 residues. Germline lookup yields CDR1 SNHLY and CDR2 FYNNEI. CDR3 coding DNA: TGTGCAAGCAGTGAAGGAGGGAGGAACTACCTGGGAGTCATTCAGTACTTC. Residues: CASSEGGRNYLGVIQYF.

The CDR3 bases are TGTGCCAGCAAAGTTAGCGGTTCAGAGACCCAGTACTTC. This codes for CASKVSGSETQYF. The V gene is TRBV6-6, the J gene TRBJ2-5, with a weak D call TRBD2 (6 bases). CDR1 and CDR2 (germline): MNHNY, SVGAGI (reference sequence). Trimming stripped 7 bases from V and 4 bases from J, with 13 bases between. This CDR3 region has 13 residues.

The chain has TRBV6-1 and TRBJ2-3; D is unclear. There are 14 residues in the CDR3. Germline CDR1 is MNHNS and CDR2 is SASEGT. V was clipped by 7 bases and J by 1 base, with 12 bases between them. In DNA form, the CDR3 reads TGTGCCAGCAACCAGCCTCCTCGCACAGATACGCAGTATTTT. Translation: CASNQPPRTDTQYF.

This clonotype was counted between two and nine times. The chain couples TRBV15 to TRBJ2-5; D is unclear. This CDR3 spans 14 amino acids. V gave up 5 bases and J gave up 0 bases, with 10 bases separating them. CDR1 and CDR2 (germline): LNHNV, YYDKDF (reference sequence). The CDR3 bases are TGTGCCACCAGCTTCCGGACGGACCAAGAGACCCAGTACTTC. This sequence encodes CATSFRTDQETQYF.

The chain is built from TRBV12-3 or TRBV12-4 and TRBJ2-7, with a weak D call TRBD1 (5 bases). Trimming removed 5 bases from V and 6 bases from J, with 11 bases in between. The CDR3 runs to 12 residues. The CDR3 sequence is CASSLGATEQYF. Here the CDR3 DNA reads TGTGCCAGCAGTCTTGGGGCGACCGAGCAGTACTTC.

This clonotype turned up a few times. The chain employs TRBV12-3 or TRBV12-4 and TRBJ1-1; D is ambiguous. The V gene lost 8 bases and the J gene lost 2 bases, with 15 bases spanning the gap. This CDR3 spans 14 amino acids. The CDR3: CASELGGQNTEAFF. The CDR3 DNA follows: TGTGCCAGCGAGTTAGGAGGGCAAAACACTGAAGCTTTCTTT.

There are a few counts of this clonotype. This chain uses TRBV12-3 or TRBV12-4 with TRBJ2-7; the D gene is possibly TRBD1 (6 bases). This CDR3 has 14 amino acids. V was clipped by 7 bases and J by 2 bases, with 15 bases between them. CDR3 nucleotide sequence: TGTGCCAGCATGGTGACAGGATCACCCTACGAGCAGTACTTC. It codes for CASMVTGSPYEQYF.

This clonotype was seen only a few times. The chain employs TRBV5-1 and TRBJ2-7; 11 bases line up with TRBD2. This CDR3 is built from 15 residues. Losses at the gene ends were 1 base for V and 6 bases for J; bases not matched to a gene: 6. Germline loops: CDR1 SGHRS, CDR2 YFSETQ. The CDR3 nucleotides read TGCGCCAGCAGCTTGACACTAGCGGGAGTTGCCGAGCAGTACTTC. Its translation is CASSLTLAGVAEQYF.

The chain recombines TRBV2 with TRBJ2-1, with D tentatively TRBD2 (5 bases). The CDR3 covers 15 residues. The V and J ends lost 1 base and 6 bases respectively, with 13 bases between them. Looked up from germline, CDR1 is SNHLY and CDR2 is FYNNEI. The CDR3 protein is CASSEGTAKVNEQFF. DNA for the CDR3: TGTGCCAGCAGTGAAGGGACTGCCAAAGTCAATGAGCAGTTCTTC.

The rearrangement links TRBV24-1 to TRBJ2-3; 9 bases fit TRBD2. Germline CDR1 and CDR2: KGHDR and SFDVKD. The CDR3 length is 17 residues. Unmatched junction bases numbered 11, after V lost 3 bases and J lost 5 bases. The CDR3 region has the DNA TGTGCCACCAGTGATCTTGCGGGAGGGCCGGTAGGAGATACGCAGTATTTT. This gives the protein CATSDLAGGPVGDTQYF.

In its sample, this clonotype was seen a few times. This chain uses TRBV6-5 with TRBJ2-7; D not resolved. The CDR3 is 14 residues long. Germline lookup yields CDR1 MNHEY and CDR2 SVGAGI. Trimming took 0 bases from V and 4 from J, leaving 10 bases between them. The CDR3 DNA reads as TGTGCCAGCAGTTACTCCCCTATCGGATACGAGCAGTACTTC. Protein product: CASSYSPIGYEQYF.

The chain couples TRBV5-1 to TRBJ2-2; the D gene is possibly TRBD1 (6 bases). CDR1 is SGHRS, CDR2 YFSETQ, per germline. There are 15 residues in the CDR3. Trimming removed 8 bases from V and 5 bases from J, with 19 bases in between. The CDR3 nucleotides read TGCGCCAGTCAGAAACAGGGCCGAACGACCGGGGAGCTGTTTTTT. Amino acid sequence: CASQKQGRTTGELFF.

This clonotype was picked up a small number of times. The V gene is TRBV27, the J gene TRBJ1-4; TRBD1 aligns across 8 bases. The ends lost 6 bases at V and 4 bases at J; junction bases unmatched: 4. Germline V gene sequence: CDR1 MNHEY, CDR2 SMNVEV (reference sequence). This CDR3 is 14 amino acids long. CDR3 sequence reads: CASSRTGSNEKLFF. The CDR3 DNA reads TGTGCCAGCAGCCGGACAGGGAGTAATGAAAAACTGTTTTTT.

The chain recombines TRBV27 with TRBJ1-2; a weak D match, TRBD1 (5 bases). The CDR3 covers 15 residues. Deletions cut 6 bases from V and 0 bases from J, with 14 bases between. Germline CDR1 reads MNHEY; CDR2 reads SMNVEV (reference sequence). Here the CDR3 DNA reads TGTGCCAGCAGAGTTTGGGACGGAGCTAACTATGGCTACACCTTC. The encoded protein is CASRVWDGANYGYTF.

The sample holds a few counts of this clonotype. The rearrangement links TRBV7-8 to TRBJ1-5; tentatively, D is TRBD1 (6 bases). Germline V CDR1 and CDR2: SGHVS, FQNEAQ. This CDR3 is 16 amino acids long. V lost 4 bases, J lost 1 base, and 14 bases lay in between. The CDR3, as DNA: TGTGCCAGCAGCTCCCGCGGGGGCGCGAGCAATCAGCCCCAGCATTTT. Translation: CASSSRGGASNQPQHF.

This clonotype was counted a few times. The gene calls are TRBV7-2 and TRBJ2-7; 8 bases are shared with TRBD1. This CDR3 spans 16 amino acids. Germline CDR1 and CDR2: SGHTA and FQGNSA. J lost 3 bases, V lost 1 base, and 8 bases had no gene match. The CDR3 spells CASSLVSGQGLYEQYF. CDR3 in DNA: TGTGCCAGCAGCTTAGTTTCCGGACAGGGACTCTACGAGCAGTACTTC.

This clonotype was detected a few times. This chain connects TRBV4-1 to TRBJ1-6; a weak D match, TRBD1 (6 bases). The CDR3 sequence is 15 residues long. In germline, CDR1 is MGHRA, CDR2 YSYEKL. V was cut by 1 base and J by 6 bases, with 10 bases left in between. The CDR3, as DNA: TGCGCCAGCAGCCAAGGTCGGGGGGCTAATTCACCCCTCCACTTT. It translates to CASSQGRGANSPLHF.

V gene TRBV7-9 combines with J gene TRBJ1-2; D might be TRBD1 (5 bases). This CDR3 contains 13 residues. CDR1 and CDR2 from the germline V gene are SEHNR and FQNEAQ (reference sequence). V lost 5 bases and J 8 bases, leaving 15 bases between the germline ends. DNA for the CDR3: TGTGCCAGCAGCACCTCCAGGGCGGGAGGCTACACCTTC. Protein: CASSTSRAGGYTF. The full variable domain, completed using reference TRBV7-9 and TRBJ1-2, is DTGVSQNPRHKITKRGQNVTFRCDPISEHNRLYWYRQTLGQGPEFLTYFQNEAQLEKSRLLSDRFSAERPKGSFSTLEIQRTEQGDSAMYLCASSTSRAGGYTFGSGTRLTVV.

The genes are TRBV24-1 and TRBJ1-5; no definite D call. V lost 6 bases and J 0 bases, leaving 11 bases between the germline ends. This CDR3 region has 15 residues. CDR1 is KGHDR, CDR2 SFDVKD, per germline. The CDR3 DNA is TGTGCCACCAGTCAACCAGGACTTAGCAATCAGCCCCAGCATTTT. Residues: CATSQPGLSNQPQHF.

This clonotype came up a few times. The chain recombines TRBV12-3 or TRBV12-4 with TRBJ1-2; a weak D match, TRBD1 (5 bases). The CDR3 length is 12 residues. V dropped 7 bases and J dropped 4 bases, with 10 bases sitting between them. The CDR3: CASNQGGYGYTF. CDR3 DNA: TGTGCCAGCAATCAGGGTGGCTATGGCTACACCTTC.

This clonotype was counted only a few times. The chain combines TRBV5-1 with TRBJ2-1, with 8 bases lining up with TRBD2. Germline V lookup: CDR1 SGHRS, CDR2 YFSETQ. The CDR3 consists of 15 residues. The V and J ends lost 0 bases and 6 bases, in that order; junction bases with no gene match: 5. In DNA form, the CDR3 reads TGCGCCAGCAGCTTGGCAGTAGCGGGATTCAATGAGCAGTTCTTC. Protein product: CASSLAVAGFNEQFF. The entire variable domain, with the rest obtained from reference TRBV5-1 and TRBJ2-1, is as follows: KAGVTQTPRYLIKTRGQQVTLSCSPISGHRSVSWYQQTPGQGLQFLFEYFSETQRNKGNFPGRFSGRQFSNSRSEMNVSTLELGDSALYLCASSLAVAGFNEQFFGPGTRLTVL.

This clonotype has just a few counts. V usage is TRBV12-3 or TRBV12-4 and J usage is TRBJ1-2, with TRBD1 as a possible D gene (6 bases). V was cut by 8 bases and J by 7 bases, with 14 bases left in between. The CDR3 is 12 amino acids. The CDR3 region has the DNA TGTGCCAGCGGGAGGGGGGTTGGTGGCTACACCTTC. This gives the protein CASGRGVGGYTF.

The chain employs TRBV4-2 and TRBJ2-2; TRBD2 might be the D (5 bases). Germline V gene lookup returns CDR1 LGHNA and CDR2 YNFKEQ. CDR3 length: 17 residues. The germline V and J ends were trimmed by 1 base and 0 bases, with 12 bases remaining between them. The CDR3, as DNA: TGTGCCAGCAGCCAAGTCAAGCTAGCCGCGAACACCGGGGAGCTGTTTTTT. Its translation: CASSQVKLAANTGELFF.

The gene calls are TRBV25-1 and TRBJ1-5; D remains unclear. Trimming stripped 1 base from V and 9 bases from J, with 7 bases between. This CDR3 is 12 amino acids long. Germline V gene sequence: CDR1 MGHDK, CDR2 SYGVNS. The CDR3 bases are TGTGCCAGCAGTGAATTCATAGGGCCCCAGCATTTT. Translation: CASSEFIGPQHF.

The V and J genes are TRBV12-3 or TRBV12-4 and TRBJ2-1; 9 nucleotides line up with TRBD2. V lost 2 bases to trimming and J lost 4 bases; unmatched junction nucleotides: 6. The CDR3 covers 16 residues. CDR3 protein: CASSLSGGRAYNEQFF. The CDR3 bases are TGTGCCAGCAGTTTAAGCGGCGGGAGGGCTTACAATGAGCAGTTCTTC.

The CDR3 DNA sequence: TGCGCCAGCAGCTTGACGAGACTCTCCTACAATGAGCAGTTCTTC. This gives the protein CASSLTRLSYNEQFF. This chain links TRBV5-1 with TRBJ2-1; unclear D gene. Trimming pared 1 base from V and 0 bases from J, leaving 8 bases between. Germline V gives CDR1 SGHRS, CDR2 YFSETQ. There are 15 residues in the CDR3.

CDR3 sequence (DNA): TGTGCCAGCAGCCACGGACTAGCAGGGGGCACAGATACGCAGTATTTT. It translates to CASSHGLAGGTDTQYF. The chain uses TRBV7-2 and TRBJ2-3, with 8 bases matching TRBD2. The CDR3 has 16 amino acids. Germline V lookup: CDR1 SGHTA, CDR2 FQGNSA. The V segment lost 5 bases and the J segment 1 base; nucleotides outside the gene matches: 8.